The count of the clone carrying this T cell receptor (beta chain) is one. The sample is drawn from a study of shared clonotypes between healthy human individuals. Profiling relied on immunoSEQ multiplex PCR, and the TCRdb table lists in-frame clones only, not all of them. The data contain some 2,100,000 clones, around 93% of them singletons. As defined, naive CD8 cells were CD45RO-negative and positively selected for CCR7, with terminally differentiated effector memory CD45RA+ cells excluded. The J segment lost 6 bases and the V segment lost 3 bases, leaving 16 bases of the junction unmatched. This CDR3 contains 18 residues. Germline CDR1 SGDLS, CDR2 YYNGEE.

The V call is TRBV9, the J call TRBJ2-3; TRBD2 matches at 10 bases. The sequenced sample consisted of naive CD8+ T cells from PBMCs. The sequence came from a man aged 18 to 29 in good health. Some clones in this sample may be carry-over from other donors' samples. Here the CDR3 reads CASSAAGTSVLGMDTQYF. The CDR3 bases are TGTGCCAGCAGCGCCGCCGGGACTAGCGTCCTGGGTATGGATACGCAGTATTTT.